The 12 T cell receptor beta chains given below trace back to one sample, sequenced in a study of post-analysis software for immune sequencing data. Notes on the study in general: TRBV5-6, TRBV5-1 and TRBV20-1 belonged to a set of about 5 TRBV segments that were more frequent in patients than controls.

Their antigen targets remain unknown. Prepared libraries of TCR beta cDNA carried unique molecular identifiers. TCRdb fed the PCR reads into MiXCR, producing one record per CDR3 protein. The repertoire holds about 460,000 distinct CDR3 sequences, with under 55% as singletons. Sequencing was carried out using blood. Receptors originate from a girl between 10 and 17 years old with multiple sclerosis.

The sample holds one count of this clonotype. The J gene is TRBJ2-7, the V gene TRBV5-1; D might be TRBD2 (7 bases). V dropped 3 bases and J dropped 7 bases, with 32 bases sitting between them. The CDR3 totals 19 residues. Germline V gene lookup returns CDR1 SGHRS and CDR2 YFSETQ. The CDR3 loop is CASSYRNLQGLTGDREQYF. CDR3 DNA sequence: TGCGCCAGCAGCTATCGAAACCTCCAGGGACTAACGGGAGACAGGGAGCAGTACTTC.

The CDR3 here is CASSRGGGQGIADTQYF. In nucleotides, the CDR3 is TGTGCCAGCAGCAGGGGGGGCGGACAGGGTATTGCAGATACGCAGTATTTT. The chain uses TRBV7-2 and TRBJ2-3, with a possible D match to TRBD1 (8 bases). CDR3 length equals 17 residues. Germline-derived CDR1 and CDR2 are SGHTA and FQGNSA. Between the trimmed V and J ends, which lost 5 bases and 4 bases, there was a span of 22 bases.

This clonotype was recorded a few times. CDR3 in DNA: TGTGCCAGCAGCTGGACTAGCTCAGATACGCAGTATTTT. Its translation: CASSWTSSDTQYF. J is TRBJ2-3 and V is TRBV7-3, with TRBD2 matching 8 bases. The CDR3 covers 13 residues. The V and J ends lost 4 bases and 4 bases, in that order; junction bases with no gene match: 1. Germline V gene lookup returns CDR1 SGHTA and CDR2 FQGTGA.

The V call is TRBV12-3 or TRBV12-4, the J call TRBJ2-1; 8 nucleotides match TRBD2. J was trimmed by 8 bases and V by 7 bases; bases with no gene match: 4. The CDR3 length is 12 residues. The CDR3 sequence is CASIAGGHEQFF. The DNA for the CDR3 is TGTGCCAGCATCGCGGGAGGACATGAGCAGTTCTTC.

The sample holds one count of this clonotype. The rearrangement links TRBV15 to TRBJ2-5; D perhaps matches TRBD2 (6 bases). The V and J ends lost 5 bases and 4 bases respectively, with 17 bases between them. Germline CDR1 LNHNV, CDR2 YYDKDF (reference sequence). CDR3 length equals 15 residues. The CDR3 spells CATSYSAGNGETQYF. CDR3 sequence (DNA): TGTGCCACCAGCTACTCGGCGGGGAACGGAGAGACCCAGTACTTC.

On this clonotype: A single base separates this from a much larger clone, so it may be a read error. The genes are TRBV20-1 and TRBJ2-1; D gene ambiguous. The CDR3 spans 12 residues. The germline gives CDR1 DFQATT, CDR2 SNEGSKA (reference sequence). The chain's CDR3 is CRASPENNEQFF. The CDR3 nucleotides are TGCAGGGCTAGTCCGGAGAACAATGAGCAGTTCTTC.

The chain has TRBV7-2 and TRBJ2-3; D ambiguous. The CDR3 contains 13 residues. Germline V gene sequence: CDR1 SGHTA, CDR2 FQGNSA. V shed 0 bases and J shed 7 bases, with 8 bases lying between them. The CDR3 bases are TGTGCCAGCAGCTTAGCGCTGGATAATACGCAGTATTTT. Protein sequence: CASSLALDNTQYF. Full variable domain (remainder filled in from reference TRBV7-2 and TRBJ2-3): GAGVSQSPSNKVTEKGKDVELRCDPISGHTALYWYRQSLGQGLEFLIYFQGNSAPDKSGLPSDRFSAERTGGSVSTLTIQRTQQEDSAVYLCASSLALDNTQYFGPGTRLTVL.

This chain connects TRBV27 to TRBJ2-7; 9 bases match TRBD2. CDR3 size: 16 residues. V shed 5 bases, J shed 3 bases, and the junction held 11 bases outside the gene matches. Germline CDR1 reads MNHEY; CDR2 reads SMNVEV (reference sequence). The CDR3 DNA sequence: TGTGCCAGCAGTCCGGCGACTAGCGGAGGGGTCTACGAGCAGTACTTC. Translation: CASSPATSGGVYEQYF.

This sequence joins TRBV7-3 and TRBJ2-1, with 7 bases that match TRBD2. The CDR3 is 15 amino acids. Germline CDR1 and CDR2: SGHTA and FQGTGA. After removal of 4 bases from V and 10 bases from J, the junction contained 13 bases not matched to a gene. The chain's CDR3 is CASSSTGTTFGEQFF. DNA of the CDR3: TGTGCCAGCAGCTCCACCGGGACTACTTTTGGAGAGCAGTTCTTC.

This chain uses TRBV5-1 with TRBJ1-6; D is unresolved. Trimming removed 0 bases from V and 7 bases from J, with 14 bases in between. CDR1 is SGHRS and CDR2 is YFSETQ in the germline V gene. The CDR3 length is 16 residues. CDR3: CASSLGGDVWNSPLHF. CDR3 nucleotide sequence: TGCGCCAGCAGCTTGGGGGGAGATGTCTGGAATTCACCCCTCCACTTT. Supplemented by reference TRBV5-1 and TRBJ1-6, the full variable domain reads KAGVTQTPRYLIKTRGQQVTLSCSPISGHRSVSWYQQTPGQGLQFLFEYFSETQRNKGNFPGRFSGRQFSNSRSEMNVSTLELGDSALYLCASSLGGDVWNSPLHFGNGTRLTVT.

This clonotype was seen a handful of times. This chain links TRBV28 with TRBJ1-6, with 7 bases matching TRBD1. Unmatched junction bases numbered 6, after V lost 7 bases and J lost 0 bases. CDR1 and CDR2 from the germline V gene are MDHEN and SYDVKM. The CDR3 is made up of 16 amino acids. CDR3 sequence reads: CASTRGDLSYNSPLHF. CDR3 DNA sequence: TGTGCCAGCACCAGGGGGGATCTCTCCTATAATTCACCCCTCCACTTT.

CDR3 sequence: CSARSGGPETQYF. The CDR3 bases are TGCAGTGCTAGATCAGGGGGCCCTGAGACCCAGTACTTC. The gene calls are TRBV20-1 and TRBJ2-5; TRBD1 matches 8 bases. CDR1 and CDR2 (germline): DFQATT, SNEGSKA (reference sequence). This CDR3 comprises 13 residues. Losses at the gene ends were 2 bases for V and 5 bases for J; bases not matched to a gene: 4.